This record concerns one T cell receptor (beta chain) sequence. This receptor's antigen is unknown. No base qualities exist here, and no much larger clone lies one base off it. The data belong to a study of vaccination effects on CD4 cells after COVID-19 (dated by TCRdb to between 2022 and 2023). Notes on the research overall: Each participant got two doses of an mRNA SARS-CoV-2 vaccine, either BNT162b2 or mRNA-1273. The study compared SARS-CoV-2 spike-specific CD4+ TCR repertoires before and after mRNA vaccination in COVID-19 convalescent patients and infection-naive vaccine recipients. Altogether, around eleven COVID-19 convalescent patients and a handful of SARS-CoV-2-naive healthy vaccine recipients made up the full study. In the study, cultures from other donors were sequenced using the Oncomine TCR Beta short-read assay on an Illumina iSeq 100.

The ViraFEST assay stimulated PBMC with viral peptide pools and then used TCR sequencing to identify antigen-specific CD4+ T cell clonotypes by expansion. After more than nine days of culture, CD4+ T cells were isolated with the EasySep CD4+ T cell isolation kit. The absence of prior SARS-CoV-2 infection in healthy vaccine recipients was confirmed by negative nucleocapsid antibodies before and after vaccination. Around 2.1 million PBMC per well were cultured with approximately 10 ug/ml peptides in IMDM containing around 5% human AB serum, roughly 10 IU/ml IL-2 and gentamicin. Half of the culture medium was replaced with fresh IL-2-containing medium on days 3 and 7. Unless noted otherwise, every peptide stimulation condition was cultured in triplicate wells. PBMC were separated from whole blood using Ficoll-Paque Plus gradient centrifugation and were then either cryopreserved at -140C or used fresh. The spike proteins of SARS-CoV-2 and of the common cold coronaviruses HCoV-NL63, HCoV-OC43 and HCoV-229E were spanned by overlapping peptide pools. Genomic DNA was extracted from cultured CD4+ T cells with the QIAamp micro DNA kit.

The paper as a whole reports these results and caveats: In healthy vaccine recipients, vaccine-induced clones were almost all SARS-CoV-2 mono-reactive, with only 1 of 255 cross-reactive with common cold coronaviruses. Both infection-induced and vaccine-induced clones contracted markedly at late post-vaccination timepoints, which is consistent with waning T cell responses. Limitations of the study were the small number of convalescent patients and the absence of early post-infection timepoints.

The receptor library was made with the immunoSEQ multiplex PCR assay. DNA from the CD4+ T cells that had been cultured and isolated underwent TCR beta CDR3 sequencing. In the source study's methods: Non-productive TCR sequences were removed, reads were trimmed to the CDR3 region, and CDR3s of at least 7 amino acids were retained. The MANAFEST web app was used to pick out antigen-specific clonotypes by comparing their expansion in peptide wells with that in reference cultures. Positive clones required FDR<0.05 expansion versus reference and all other wells, odds ratio above 5, and frequency above 0.1% in two replicate wells. Cross-reactive clonotypes were defined as significantly expanded in SARS-CoV-2 spike wells and in at least one common cold coronavirus spike condition. CDR3 similarity was assessed by Levenshtein distance using the stringdist R package, and unrooted trees were constructed with ape in R 3.6.1. TCRdb re-hosts the immuneACCESS table, in-frame sequences only. Its copies lack some clones; in the studies checked, an unresolved V gene accounts for under half of them, and the cause for the rest is not known. That table gives V, J and clone size, and the DNA gave D and trimming. The sample data list about 71,000 clones, and roughly 80% of these were observed just once. Of the sample, more than 10% falls within the top ten clones.

This sequence originates from a human donor who received a COVID-19 vaccine. The sample in question was CD4+ T cells from PBMCs cultured with SARS-CoV-2 spike peptides, obtained before COVID-19 vaccination. The cell subset or site label here, explained by the study, means: SARS-CoV-2 spike overlapping peptide pool stimulation.

The CDR3 has the sequence CASSTTTGRSETQYF. The DNA sequence is given as TGTGCCAGCTCAACCACGACAGGGAGGTCCGAGACCCAGTACTTC. The chain was built from TRBV18 and TRBJ2-5; TRBD1 could be the D gene, as 7 bases match. The CDR3 measures 15 amino acids from cysteine to phenylalanine. The CDR3 DNA has 45 bases and is translated from base 1. V is cut by 5 bases and J by 5 bases, and the space between the germline ends is 18 bases. For CDR1 and CDR2, the germline V gene lists KGHSH and LQKENI.